At least ten counts were recorded for the clone carrying this T cell receptor (beta chain). Its target is unknown. These data come from a study of T-cell reconstitution after alpha-beta-depleted transplantation in children. Study-wide results and limits: T-cell counts and diversity at one year post-transplant came mainly from newly produced T cells.

CDR1 is ENHRY, CDR2 SYGVKD, per germline. With V trimmed by 7 bases and J by 5 bases, 10 bases remained unmatched. CDR3 length: 14 amino acids. Preparing the TCRbeta library involved the use of unique molecular identifiers. MiXCR, applied by TCRdb to the PCR reads, yields one record per CDR3 protein. The sample records about 200,000 distinct CDR3 sequences, about 7% being singletons. The sequencing here drew on PBMCs, taken before TCRalphabeta/CD19-depleted stem cell transplant. V gene TRBV10-3 combines with J gene TRBJ2-5; 7 positions match TRBD1. The sequence came from a boy aged 2-9 years with acute lymphoblastic leukemia, due to receive a stem cell transplant. This CDR3 reads CAIKTGTAKETQYF. CDR3 DNA: TGTGCCATCAAAACCGGGACAGCCAAGGAGACCCAGTACTTC.